The subject of this entry is one TCR beta chain. Its antigen is undetermined. This sample was taken from a study of T cell responses to AZD1222 COVID-19 vaccine. Study results and caveats: Females made up more of the donors, who were largely white British, and clonal diversity may have come out too low.

Libraries were prepared by immunoSEQ multiplex PCR; TCRdb keeps only in-frame clonotypes and omits some of them. The sample comprises approximately 100,000 clones, approximately 84% of which are singletons, and approximately 17% rests with the top ten. The sample consisted of peripheral blood, taken on day 0 of AZD1222 vaccination. The source of this sequence is an adult in good health.

Here the CDR3 reads CASSLSGDPYNEQFF. For the CDR3, the DNA is TGTGCCAGCAGCTTAAGCGGGGATCCCTACAATGAGCAGTTCTTC. V and J are TRBV7-2 and TRBJ2-1; 7 positions match TRBD2. Trimming cost V 2 bases and J 2 bases; bases outside gene matches: 3. Germline values: CDR1 SGHTA, CDR2 FQGNSA. The CDR3 totals 15 residues.